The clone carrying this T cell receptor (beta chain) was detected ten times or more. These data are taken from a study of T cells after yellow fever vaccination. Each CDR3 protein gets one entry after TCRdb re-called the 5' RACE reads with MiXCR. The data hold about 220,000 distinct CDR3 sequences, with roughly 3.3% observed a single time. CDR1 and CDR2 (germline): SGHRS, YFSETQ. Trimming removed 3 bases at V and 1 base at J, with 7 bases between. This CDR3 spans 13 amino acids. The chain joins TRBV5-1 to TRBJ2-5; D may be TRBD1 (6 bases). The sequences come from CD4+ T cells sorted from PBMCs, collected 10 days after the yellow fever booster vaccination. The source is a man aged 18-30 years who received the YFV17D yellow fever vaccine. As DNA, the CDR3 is TGCGCCAGCAGCTGGACAGTCCAAGAGACCCAGTACTTC. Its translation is CASSWTVQETQYF.